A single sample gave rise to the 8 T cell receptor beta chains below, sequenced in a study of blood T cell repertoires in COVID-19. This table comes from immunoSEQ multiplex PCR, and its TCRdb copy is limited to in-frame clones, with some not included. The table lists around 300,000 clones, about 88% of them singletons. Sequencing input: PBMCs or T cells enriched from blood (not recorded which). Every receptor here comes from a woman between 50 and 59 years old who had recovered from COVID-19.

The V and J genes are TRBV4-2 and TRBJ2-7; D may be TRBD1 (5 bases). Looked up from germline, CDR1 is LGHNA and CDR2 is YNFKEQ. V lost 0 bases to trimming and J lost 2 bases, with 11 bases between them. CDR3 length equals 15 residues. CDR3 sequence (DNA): TGTGCCAGCAGCCAAGAAGGCAGGGTCCCCTACGAGCAGTACTTC. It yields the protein CASSQEGRVPYEQYF.

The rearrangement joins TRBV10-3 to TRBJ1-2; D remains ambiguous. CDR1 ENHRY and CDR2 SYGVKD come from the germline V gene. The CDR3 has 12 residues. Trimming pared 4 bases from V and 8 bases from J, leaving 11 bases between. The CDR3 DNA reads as TGTGCCATCAGTGGGGCCACCGAGGGCTACACCTTC. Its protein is CAISGATEGYTF.

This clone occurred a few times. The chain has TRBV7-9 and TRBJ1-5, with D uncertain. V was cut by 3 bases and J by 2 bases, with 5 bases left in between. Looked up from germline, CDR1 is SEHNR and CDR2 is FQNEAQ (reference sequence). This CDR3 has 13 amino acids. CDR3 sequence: CASSLTGNQPQHF. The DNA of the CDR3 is TGTGCCAGCAGCTTGACTGGCAATCAGCCCCAGCATTTT.

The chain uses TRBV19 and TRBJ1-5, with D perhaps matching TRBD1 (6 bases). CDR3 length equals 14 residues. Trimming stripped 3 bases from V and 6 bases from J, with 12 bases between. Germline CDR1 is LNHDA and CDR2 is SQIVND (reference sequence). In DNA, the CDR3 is TGTGCCAGTAGTATGAAACAGGGCAGTCAGCCCCAGCATTTT. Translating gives CASSMKQGSQPQHF.

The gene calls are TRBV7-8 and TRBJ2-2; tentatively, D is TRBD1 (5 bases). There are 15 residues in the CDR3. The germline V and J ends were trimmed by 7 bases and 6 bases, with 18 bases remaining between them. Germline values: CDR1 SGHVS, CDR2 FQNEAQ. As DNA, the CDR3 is TGTGCCAGCATCCCAGGGCGGTTCAGAGCCGGGGAGCTGTTTTTT. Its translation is CASIPGRFRAGELFF.

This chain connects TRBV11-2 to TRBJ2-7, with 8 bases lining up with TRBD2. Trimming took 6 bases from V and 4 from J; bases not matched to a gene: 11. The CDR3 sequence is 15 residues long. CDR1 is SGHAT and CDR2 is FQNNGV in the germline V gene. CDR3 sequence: CASRQLAGRLYEQYF. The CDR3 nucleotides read TGTGCCAGCAGACAATTAGCGGGGAGACTATACGAGCAGTACTTC. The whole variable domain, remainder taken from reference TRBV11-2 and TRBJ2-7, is EAGVAQSPRYKIIEKRQSVAFWCNPISGHATLYWYQQILGQGPKLLIQFQNNGVVDDSQLPKDRFSAERLKGVDSTLKIQPAKLEDSAVYLCASRQLAGRLYEQYFGPGTRLTVT.

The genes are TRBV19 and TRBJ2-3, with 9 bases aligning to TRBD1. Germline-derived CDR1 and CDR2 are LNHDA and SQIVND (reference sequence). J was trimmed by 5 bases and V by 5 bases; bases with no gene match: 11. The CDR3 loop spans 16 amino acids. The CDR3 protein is CASSVRRGQGLDTQYF. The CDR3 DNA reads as TGTGCCAGTAGTGTACGGCGGGGACAGGGACTAGATACGCAGTATTTT.

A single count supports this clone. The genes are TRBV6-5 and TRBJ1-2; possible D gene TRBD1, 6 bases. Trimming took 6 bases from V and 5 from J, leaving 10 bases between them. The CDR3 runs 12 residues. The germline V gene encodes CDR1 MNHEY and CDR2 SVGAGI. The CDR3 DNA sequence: TGTGCCAGCAGGAAGGACAGTTATGGCTACACCTTC. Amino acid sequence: CASRKDSYGYTF.